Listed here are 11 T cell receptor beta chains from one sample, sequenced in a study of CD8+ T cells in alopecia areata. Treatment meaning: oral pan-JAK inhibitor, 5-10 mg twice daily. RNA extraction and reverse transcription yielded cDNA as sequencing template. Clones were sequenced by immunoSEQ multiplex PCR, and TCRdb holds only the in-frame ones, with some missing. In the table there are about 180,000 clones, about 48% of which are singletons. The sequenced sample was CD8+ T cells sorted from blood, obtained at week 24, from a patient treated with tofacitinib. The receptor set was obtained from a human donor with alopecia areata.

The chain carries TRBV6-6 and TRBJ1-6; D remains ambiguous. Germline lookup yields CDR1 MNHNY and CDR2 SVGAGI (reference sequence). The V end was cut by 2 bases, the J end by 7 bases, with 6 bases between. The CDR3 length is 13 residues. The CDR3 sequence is CASSYRENSPLHF. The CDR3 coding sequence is TGTGCCAGCAGTTACAGGGAGAATTCACCCCTCCACTTT.

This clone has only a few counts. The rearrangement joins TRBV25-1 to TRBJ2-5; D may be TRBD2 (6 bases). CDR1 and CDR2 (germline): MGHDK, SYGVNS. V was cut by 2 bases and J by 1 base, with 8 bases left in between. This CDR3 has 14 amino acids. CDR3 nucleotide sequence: TGTGCCAGCAGTGAACGGGAGATCCAAGAGACCCAGTACTTC. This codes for CASSEREIQETQYF.

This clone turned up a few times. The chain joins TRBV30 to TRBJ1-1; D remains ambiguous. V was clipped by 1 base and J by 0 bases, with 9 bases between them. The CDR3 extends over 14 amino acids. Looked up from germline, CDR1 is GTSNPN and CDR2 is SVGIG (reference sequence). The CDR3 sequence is CAWSETTLNTEAFF. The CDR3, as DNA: TGTGCCTGGAGTGAGACGACCCTGAACACTGAAGCTTTCTTT.

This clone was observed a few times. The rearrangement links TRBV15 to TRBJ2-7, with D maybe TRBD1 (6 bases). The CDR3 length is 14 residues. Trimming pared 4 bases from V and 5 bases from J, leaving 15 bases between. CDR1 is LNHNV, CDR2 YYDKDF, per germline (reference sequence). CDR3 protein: CATSNSVRQDEQYF. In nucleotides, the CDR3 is TGTGCCACCAGCAACAGTGTGCGACAGGACGAGCAGTACTTC.

This CDR3 is CASSLRGDNEQFF. CDR3 bases: TGCGCCAGCAGCTTGAGGGGGGACAATGAGCAGTTCTTC. The rearrangement uses TRBV5-1 and TRBJ2-1, with D possibly called TRBD1 or TRBD2 (6 bases each). Trimming stripped 1 base from V and 5 bases from J, with 7 bases between. The CDR3 runs to 13 residues. CDR1 and CDR2 (germline): SGHRS, YFSETQ.

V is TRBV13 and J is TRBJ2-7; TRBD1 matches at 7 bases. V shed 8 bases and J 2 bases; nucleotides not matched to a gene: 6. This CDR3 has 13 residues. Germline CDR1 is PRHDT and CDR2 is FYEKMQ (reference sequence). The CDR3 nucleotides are TGTGCCAGCCGGACAGGAACCGCCTACGAGCAGTACTTC. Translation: CASRTGTAYEQYF. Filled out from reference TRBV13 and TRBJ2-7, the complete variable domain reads AAGVIQSPRHLIKEKRETATLKCYPIPRHDTVYWYQQGPGQDPQFLISFYEKMQSDKGSIPDRFSAQQFSDYHSELNMSSLELGDSALYFCASRTGTAYEQYFGPGTRLTVT.

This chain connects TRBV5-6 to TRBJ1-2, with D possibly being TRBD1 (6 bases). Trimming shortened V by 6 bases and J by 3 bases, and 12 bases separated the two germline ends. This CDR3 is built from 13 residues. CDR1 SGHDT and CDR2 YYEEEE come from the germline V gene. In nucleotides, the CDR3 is TGTGCCAGCAACGAGGGGGGGTACTATGGCTACACCTTC. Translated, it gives CASNEGGYYGYTF.

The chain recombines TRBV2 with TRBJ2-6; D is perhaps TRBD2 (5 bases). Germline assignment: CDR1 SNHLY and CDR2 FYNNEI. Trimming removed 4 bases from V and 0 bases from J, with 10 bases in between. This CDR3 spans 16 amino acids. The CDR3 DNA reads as TGTGCCAGCAGTGGAGGGCGGATCTCTGGGGCCAACGTCCTGACTTTC. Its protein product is CASSGGRISGANVLTF.

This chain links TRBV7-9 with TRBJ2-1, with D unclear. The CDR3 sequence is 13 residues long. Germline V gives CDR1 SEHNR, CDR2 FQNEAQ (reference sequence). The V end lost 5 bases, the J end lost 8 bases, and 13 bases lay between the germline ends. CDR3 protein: CASSTSGGDEQFF. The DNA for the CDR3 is TGTGCCAGCAGCACCAGTGGTGGTGATGAGCAGTTCTTC.

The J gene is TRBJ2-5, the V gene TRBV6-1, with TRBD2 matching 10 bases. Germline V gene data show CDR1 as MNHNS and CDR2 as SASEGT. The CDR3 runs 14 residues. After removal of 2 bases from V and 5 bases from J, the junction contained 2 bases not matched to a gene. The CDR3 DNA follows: TGTGCCAGCAGTGAACCACTAGCGGGGGAGACCCAGTACTTC. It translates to CASSEPLAGETQYF.

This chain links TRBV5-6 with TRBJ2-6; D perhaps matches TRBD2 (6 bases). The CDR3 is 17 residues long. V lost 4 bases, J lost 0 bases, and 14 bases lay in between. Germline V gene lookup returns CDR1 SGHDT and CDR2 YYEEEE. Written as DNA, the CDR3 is TGTGCCAGCAGCCCCCGCGGGGCCCTCTCTGGGGCCAACGTCCTGACTTTC. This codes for CASSPRGALSGANVLTF.